The rows below give T cell receptor beta chains drawn from one sample of a study of T cell repertoires in cytomegalovirus infection. TCRdb re-derived calls from the reads in MiXCR, one entry per CDR3 protein. The sample comprises fewer than 350,000 distinct CDR3 sequences, roughly 15% of which are singletons, and around 12% rests with the top ten. Sequences were obtained from PBMCs. All receptors come from a human donor in good health (CMV status not recorded). Some clones in this sample may be carry-over from other donors' samples. CDR3s include the opening cysteine and the closing phenylalanine or tryptophan. Each record gives: V gene, D gene, J gene, clone size, CDR3 protein, CDR3 DNA. The D gene is left open where the match is weak. Rows give clone size only sometimes, using once, few, many, or a class for an expanded clone.

TRBV6-1	TRBD1	TRBJ1-2	many	CASSETGGGLAYTF	TGTGCCAGCAGTGAAACAGGGGGTGGTTTGGCATACACCTTC
TRBV29-1	.	TRBJ2-1	.	CSVLRLGGVLNEQFF	TGCAGCGTTCTCCGCTTAGGCGGCGTTCTCAATGAGCAGTTCTTC
TRBV6-2/TRBV6-3	.	TRBJ1-5	many	CASSSTPAGDSNQPQHF	TGTGCCAGCAGTTCGACGCCCGCAGGAGATAGCAATCAGCCCCAGCATTTT
TRBV12-3/TRBV12-4	TRBD1	TRBJ1-6	.	CASMRTGGYSPLHF	TGTGCCAGCATGAGAACAGGGGGGTATTCACCCCTCCACTTT
TRBV19	.	TRBJ2-5	.	CASSIQTDIQETQYF	TGTGCCAGTAGTATACAGACAGACATACAAGAGACCCAGTACTTC
TRBV28	TRBD2	TRBJ2-3	many	CASRTGTSIADTQYF	TGTGCCAGCAGAACCGGGACTAGCATCGCAGATACGCAGTATTTT
TRBV24-1	.	TRBJ1-2	many	CATSDLRREGGYTF	TGTGCCACCAGTGATTTGAGGAGGGAGGGTGGCTACACCTTC
TRBV5-1	.	TRBJ1-6	.	CASSLGQKETSPLHF	TGCGCCAGCAGCTTGGGACAGAAAGAAACTTCACCCCTCCACTTT
TRBV7-2	TRBD1	TRBJ2-3	.	CASSSGTGGRNTQYF	TGTGCCAGCAGCTCCGGGACAGGGGGCCGTAATACGCAGTATTTT
TRBV4-2	.	TRBJ1-1	many	CASSQVVPGEGTEAFF	TGTGCCAGCAGCCAAGTGGTCCCGGGCGAGGGGACTGAAGCTTTCTTT
TRBV20-1	.	TRBJ2-5	.	CSASPPEGGPQETQYF	TGCAGTGCTAGCCCACCCGAGGGGGGGCCCCAAGAGACCCAGTACTTC
TRBV6-2/TRBV6-3	.	TRBJ1-6	.	CASSYARWNSPLHF	TGTGCCAGCAGTTACGCCCGTTGGAATTCACCCCTCCACTTT
TRBV7-2	.	TRBJ2-1	.	CASSSEGWSEQFF	TGTGCCAGCAGCTCAGAAGGTTGGAGTGAGCAGTTCTTC
TRBV28	.	TRBJ2-7	many	CASSPPENYEQYF	TGTGCCAGCTCACCTCCAGAAAACTACGAGCAGTACTTC
TRBV20-1	TRBD2	TRBJ2-1	many	CSARDLGGATNEQFF	TGCAGTGCTAGAGATCTCGGGGGGGCGACCAATGAGCAGTTCTTC
TRBV6-5	.	TRBJ2-7	.	CASSYRDGEFYEQYF	TGTGCCAGCAGTTACCGGGACGGAGAATTCTACGAGCAGTACTTC
TRBV7-3	.	TRBJ2-1	few	CASSPDGGMGGEQFF	TGTGCCAGCAGCCCCGACGGAGGTATGGGGGGTGAGCAGTTCTTC
TRBV28	TRBD1	TRBJ1-4	.	CASSITPYHRDRDEKLFF	TGTGCCAGCAGTATTACCCCTTATCACCGGGACAGGGACGAAAAACTGTTTTTT
TRBV20-1	TRBD2	TRBJ2-7	few	CSARDQFSGGQGSYEQYF	TGCAGTGCTAGAGATCAGTTTTCGGGGGGGCAAGGCTCCTACGAGCAGTACTTC
TRBV28	.	TRBJ2-5	.	CASSPGLQGEQTQYF	TGTGCCAGCAGTCCCGGATTACAGGGAGAGCAGACCCAGTACTTC
TRBV28	TRBD2	TRBJ2-1	few	CASKGGGASSEQFF	TGTGCCAGCAAAGGCGGGGGGGCCAGTAGTGAGCAGTTCTTC
TRBV19	TRBD1	TRBJ2-7	many	CASSPIGTGDSYEQYF	TGTGCCAGTAGTCCTATTGGGACAGGGGATTCCTACGAGCAGTACTTC
TRBV2	.	TRBJ2-2	.	CASSENRLAPGELFF	TGTGCCAGCAGTGAAAATCGGCTAGCTCCCGGGGAGCTGTTTTTT
TRBV7-2	.	TRBJ2-6	many	CASSLTWGANVLTF	TGTGCCAGCAGCTTAACCTGGGGGGCCAACGTCCTGACTTTC
TRBV4-2	TRBD1	TRBJ1-2	many	CASSQAVGQYGYTF	TGTGCCAGCAGCCAAGCAGTGGGACAGTATGGCTACACCTTC
TRBV20-1	.	TRBJ2-7	.	CSARDQGGAYEQYF	TGCAGTGCTAGAGATCAGGGGGGCGCCTACGAGCAGTACTTC
TRBV29-1	.	TRBJ2-1	few	CSQSSYNEQFF	TGCAGCCAAAGCTCCTACAATGAGCAGTTCTTC
TRBV19	.	TRBJ1-6	.	CASSIGTAQGGSNSPLHF	TGTGCCAGTAGTATAGGTACAGCTCAGGGAGGATCGAATTCACCCCTCCACTTT
TRBV19	.	TRBJ2-5	.	CASSLAGAQGTQYF	TGTGCCAGTAGTCTCGCGGGGGCACAGGGGACCCAGTACTTC
TRBV9	.	TRBJ2-7	.	CASSVTGTPAYEQYF	TGTGCCAGCAGCGTGACCGGGACTCCAGCCTACGAGCAGTACTTC
TRBV10-2	TRBD2	TRBJ2-3	many	CASSRGGGGDTQYF	TGCGCCAGCAGTCGCGGGGGAGGTGGAGATACGCAGTATTTT
TRBV10-3	.	TRBJ1-2	.	CAISEGGGYTF	TGTGCCATCAGTGAGGGAGGTGGCTACACCTTC
TRBV19	TRBD1	TRBJ2-7	.	CASSIGAGTGVYEQYF	TGTGCCAGTAGTATAGGGGCCGGGACAGGGGTCTACGAGCAGTACTTC
TRBV7-9	TRBD2	TRBJ2-5	few	CASRTSGGLRETQYF	TGTGCCAGTCGGACTAGCGGGGGGCTTAGGGAGACCCAGTACTTC
TRBV28	.	TRBJ1-3	many	CASSSPGQGNTIYF	TGTGCCAGCAGTTCCCCTGGGCAGGGAAACACCATATATTTT
TRBV6-2/TRBV6-3	.	TRBJ2-4	.	CASSYDLAKNIQYF	TGTGCCAGCAGTTACGACTTAGCCAAAAACATTCAGTACTTC
TRBV19	.	TRBJ2-2	.	CACLGYTGELFF	TGTGCCTGCCTCGGGTACACCGGGGAGCTGTTTTTT
TRBV7-2	TRBD2	TRBJ2-1	few	CASSSLAANYNEQFF	TGTGCCAGCAGCTCCCTAGCGGCTAACTACAATGAGCAGTTCTTC
TRBV10-3	.	TRBJ1-6	few	CAISEFRRLNSPLHF	TGTGCCATCAGTGAGTTCCGGCGGCTTAATTCACCCCTCCACTTT
TRBV7-2	TRBD2	TRBJ2-5	.	CTSSFSGGASETQYF	TGTACCAGCAGTTTTAGCGGGGGGGCCTCAGAGACCCAGTACTTC
TRBV5-5	.	TRBJ1-1	.	CASSGFGWDTEAFF	TGTGCCAGCAGCGGGTTCGGGTGGGACACTGAAGCTTTCTTT
TRBV20-1	TRBD1	TRBJ2-6	.	CSAIGQGAGANVLTF	TGCAGTGCTATAGGACAGGGTGCTGGGGCCAACGTCCTGACTTTC
TRBV3-1	TRBD1	TRBJ2-1	few	CASSQQLGQNEQFF	TGTGCCAGCAGCCAGCAGTTGGGACAGAATGAGCAGTTCTTC
TRBV7-6	TRBD1	TRBJ2-1	.	CASSLEGGFYNEQFF	TGTGCCAGCAGCTTAGAAGGGGGCTTCTACAATGAGCAGTTCTTC
TRBV6-5	.	TRBJ1-1	few	CASSYRRGNTEAFF	TGTGCCAGCAGTTACCGGCGGGGGAACACTGAAGCTTTCTTT
TRBV2	.	TRBJ2-3	.	CASSEPQGSTDTQYF	TGTGCCAGCAGTGAACCCCAGGGTAGCACAGATACGCAGTATTTT
TRBV7-9	.	TRBJ2-6	many	CASSLVRVSGANVLTF	TGTGCCAGCAGCTTAGTTCGGGTCTCTGGGGCCAACGTCCTGACTTTC
TRBV27	.	TRBJ2-2	.	CASAKPSGELFF	TGTGCCAGCGCAAAGCCCAGCGGGGAGCTGTTTTTT
TRBV11-2	.	TRBJ2-2	.	CASSSRGAATGELFF	TGTGCCAGCAGCTCCCGGGGGGCCGCCACCGGGGAGCTGTTTTTT
TRBV4-2	.	TRBJ1-1	few	CASSQEGAVNTEAFF	TGTGCCAGCAGCCAAGAGGGGGCGGTGAACACTGAAGCTTTCTTT
TRBV12-3/TRBV12-4	.	TRBJ2-1	.	CASSSSHSYNEQFF	TGTGCCAGCAGCTCGTCGCACTCCTACAATGAGCAGTTCTTC
TRBV6-6	TRBD1	TRBJ1-5	few	CASKKQGDQPQHF	TGTGCCAGCAAGAAACAGGGGGACCAGCCCCAGCATTTT
TRBV12-3/TRBV12-4	.	TRBJ2-7	.	CASRGRAYEQYF	TGTGCCAGCCGAGGAAGAGCGTACGAGCAGTACTTC
TRBV7-2	TRBD2	TRBJ2-1	many	CASSLWASGGDNEQFF	TGTGCCAGCAGCTTATGGGCTAGCGGGGGGGACAATGAGCAGTTCTTC
TRBV7-2	.	TRBJ2-3	many	CASSAQTTTDTQYF	TGTGCCAGCAGCGCTCAGACTACTACAGATACGCAGTATTTT